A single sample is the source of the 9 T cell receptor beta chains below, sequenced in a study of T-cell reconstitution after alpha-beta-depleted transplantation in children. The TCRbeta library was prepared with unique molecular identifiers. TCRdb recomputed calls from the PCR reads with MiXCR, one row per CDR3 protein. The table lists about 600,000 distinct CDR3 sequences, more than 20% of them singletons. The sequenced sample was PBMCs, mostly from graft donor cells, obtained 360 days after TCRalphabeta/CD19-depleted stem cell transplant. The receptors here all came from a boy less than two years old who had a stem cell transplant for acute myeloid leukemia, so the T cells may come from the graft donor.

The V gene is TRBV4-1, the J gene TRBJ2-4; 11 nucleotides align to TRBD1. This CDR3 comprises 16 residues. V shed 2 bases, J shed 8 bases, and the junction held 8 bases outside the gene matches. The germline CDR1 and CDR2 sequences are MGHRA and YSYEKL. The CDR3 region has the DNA TGCGCCAGCAGCCAAAGTCGGACAGGGGGCCTGGACATTCAGTACTTC. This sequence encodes CASSQSRTGGLDIQYF.

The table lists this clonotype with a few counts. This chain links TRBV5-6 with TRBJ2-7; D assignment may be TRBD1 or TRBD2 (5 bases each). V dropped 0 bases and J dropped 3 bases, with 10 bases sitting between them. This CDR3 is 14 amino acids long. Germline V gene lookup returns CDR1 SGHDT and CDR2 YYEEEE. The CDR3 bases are TGTGCCAGCAGCTTGGAGGGACCCTTCTACGAGCAGTACTTC. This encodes CASSLEGPFYEQYF.

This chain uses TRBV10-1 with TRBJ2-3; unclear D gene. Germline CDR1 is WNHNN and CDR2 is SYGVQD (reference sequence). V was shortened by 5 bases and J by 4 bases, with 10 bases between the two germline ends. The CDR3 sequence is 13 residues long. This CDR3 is CASSRLLADTQYF. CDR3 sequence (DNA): TGCGCCAGCAGTCGCTTATTGGCAGATACGCAGTATTTT.

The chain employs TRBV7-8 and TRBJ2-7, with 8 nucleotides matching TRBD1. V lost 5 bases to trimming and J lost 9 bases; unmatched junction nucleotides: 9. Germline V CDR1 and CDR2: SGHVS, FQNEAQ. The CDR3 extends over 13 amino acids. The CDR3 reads CASSATGTGLQYF. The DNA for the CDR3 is TGTGCCAGCAGCGCTACCGGGACAGGCTTGCAGTACTTC.

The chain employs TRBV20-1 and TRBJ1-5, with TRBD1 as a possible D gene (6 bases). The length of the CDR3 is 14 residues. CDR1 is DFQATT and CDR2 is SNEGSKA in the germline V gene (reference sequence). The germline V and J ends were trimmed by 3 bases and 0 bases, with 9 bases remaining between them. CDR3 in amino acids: CSARTGYSNQPQHF. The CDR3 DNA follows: TGCAGTGCTAGGACAGGTTATAGCAATCAGCCCCAGCATTTT.

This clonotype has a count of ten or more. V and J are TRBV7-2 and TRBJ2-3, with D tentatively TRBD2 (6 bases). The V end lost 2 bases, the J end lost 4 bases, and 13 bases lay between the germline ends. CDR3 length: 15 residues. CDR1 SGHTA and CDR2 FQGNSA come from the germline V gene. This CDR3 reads CASSLLVGGADTQYF. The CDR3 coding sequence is TGTGCCAGCAGCTTATTGGTGGGGGGAGCAGATACGCAGTATTTT.

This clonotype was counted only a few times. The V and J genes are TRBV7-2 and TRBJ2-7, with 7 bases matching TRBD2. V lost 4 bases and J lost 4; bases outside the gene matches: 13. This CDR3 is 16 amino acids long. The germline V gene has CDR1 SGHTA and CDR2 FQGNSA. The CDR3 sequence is CASSSQGASGLYEQYF. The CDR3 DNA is TGTGCCAGCAGCTCCCAAGGTGCTAGCGGATTGTACGAGCAGTACTTC.

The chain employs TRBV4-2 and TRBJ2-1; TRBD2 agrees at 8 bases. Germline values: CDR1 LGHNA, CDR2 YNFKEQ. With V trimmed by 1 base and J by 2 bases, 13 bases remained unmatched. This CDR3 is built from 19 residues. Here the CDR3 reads CASSQAPLLAGGTYNEQFF. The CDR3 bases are TGTGCCAGCAGCCAAGCCCCGCTTTTGGCGGGGGGCACCTACAATGAGCAGTTCTTC.

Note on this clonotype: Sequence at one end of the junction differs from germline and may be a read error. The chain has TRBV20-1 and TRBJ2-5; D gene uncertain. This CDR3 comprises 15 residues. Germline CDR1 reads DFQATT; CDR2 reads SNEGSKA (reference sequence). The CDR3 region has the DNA TGCTGTGCTAGAGATCCCAGAGGCCCTGAAGAGACCCAGTACTTC. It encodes CCARDPRGPEETQYF.